The next 14 T cell receptor beta chains were all read from a single sample in a study of Ad26.COV2.S vaccination and SARS-CoV-2 variants. This sample's treatment: roughly 19 received Ad26.COV2.S at low or high dose, single or two shots; 5 received placebo; per-sample allocation not given. The investigators took samples on day 63 after the first vaccine or placebo injection. Clones were read by immunoSEQ multiplex PCR, and TCRdb kept only the in-frame ones, dropping some. Of about 350,000 clones in the sample, 70% to 90% were seen once. The sample consisted of peripheral blood, taken in a trial of Ad26.COV2.S vaccine versus placebo. The origin of the receptors is a person aged 18 to 59 who received the Ad26.COV2.S COVID-19 vaccine or a placebo.

The J gene is TRBJ2-6, the V gene TRBV5-1; the D is unclear. V lost 2 bases and J lost 4, with 19 bases in between. The CDR3 spans 18 residues. Germline V gene sequence: CDR1 SGHRS, CDR2 YFSETQ. DNA for the CDR3: TGCGCCAGCAGCTTCGGCGGTATGCAGATTTCCGGGGCCAACGTCCTGACTTTC. It is translated as CASSFGGMQISGANVLTF. The whole variable domain, filled in from reference TRBV5-1 and TRBJ2-6, reads KAGVTQTPRYLIKTRGQQVTLSCSPISGHRSVSWYQQTPGQGLQFLFEYFSETQRNKGNFPGRFSGRQFSNSRSEMNVSTLELGDSALYLCASSFGGMQISGANVLTFGAGSRLTVL.

This clone showed up just once. The chain joins TRBV6-6 to TRBJ2-7, with 7 positions matching TRBD2. Germline assignment: CDR1 MNHNY and CDR2 SVGAGI (reference sequence). With V trimmed by 7 bases and J by 3 bases, 15 bases remained unmatched. The CDR3 contains 16 residues. The CDR3: CASNQTSIPFGYEQYF. CDR3 sequence (DNA): TGTGCCAGCAACCAGACTAGCATTCCTTTCGGCTACGAGCAGTACTTC.

This chain uses TRBV20-1 with TRBJ2-7; D unclear. The CDR3 consists of 11 residues. Germline V gives CDR1 DFQATT, CDR2 SNEGSKA (reference sequence). Trimming took off 7 bases at V and 2 bases at J, with 9 bases between the two ends. CDR3 loop: CSVQNAYEQYF. CDR3 DNA sequence: TGCAGTGTCCAGAACGCCTACGAGCAGTACTTC.

The rearrangement uses TRBV5-1 and TRBJ1-4; TRBD1 might be the D (5 bases). Trimming cost V 4 bases and J 5 bases, with 15 bases left between them. This CDR3 contains 15 residues. Germline CDR1 is SGHRS and CDR2 is YFSETQ. As DNA, the CDR3 is TGCGCCAGCAGCCTTACCCGGGACCGAAATGAAAAACTGTTTTTT. It encodes CASSLTRDRNEKLFF.

V gene TRBV18 combines with J gene TRBJ2-1; D unclear. The CDR3 is made up of 16 amino acids. Germline CDR1 reads KGHSH; CDR2 reads LQKENI. V lost 0 bases and J 6 bases, leaving 15 bases between the germline ends. CDR3 nucleotide sequence: TGTGCCAGCTCACCACCCCTCCGGGTCTCCCTCAATGAGCAGTTCTTC. Its translation is CASSPPLRVSLNEQFF.

The rearrangement uses TRBV7-8 and TRBJ1-2; 10 bases match TRBD1. Germline trimming cut 0 bases from V and 3 bases from J; bases unmatched to any gene: 19. This CDR3 is 21 amino acids long. The germline V gene has CDR1 SGHVS and CDR2 FQNEAQ. CDR3 amino acids: CASSLARILGTGVGDHYGYTF. CDR3 in DNA: TGTGCCAGCAGCTTAGCGCGTATTCTCGGGACAGGGGTAGGGGACCACTATGGCTACACCTTC.

This chain links TRBV27 with TRBJ1-4; D call uncertain. V was shortened by 7 bases and J by 8 bases, with 23 bases between the two germline ends. Germline V CDR1 and CDR2: MNHEY, SMNVEV (reference sequence). The CDR3 consists of 16 residues. The CDR3 DNA follows: TGTGCCAGCAAGCCGCGACCGGGAATCGGTGGGGAAAAACTGTTTTTT. It codes for CASKPRPGIGGEKLFF.

The table lists this clone with a count of one. The chain carries TRBV10-3 and TRBJ2-2; D uncertain. Trimming cost V 7 bases and J 6 bases, with 6 bases left between them. The germline gives CDR1 ENHRY, CDR2 SYGVKD. The CDR3 is 11 residues long. The CDR3 region is CAIKASGELFF. The CDR3, as DNA: TGTGCCATCAAAGCGTCCGGGGAGCTGTTTTTT.

This clone appeared once. The chain carries TRBV3-1 (or the pseudogene TRBV3-2) and TRBJ1-3, with D unclear. The germline V gene has CDR1 LGHDT and CDR2 YNNKEL (reference sequence). V lost 4 bases and J 0 bases, leaving 16 bases between the germline ends. CDR3 size: 17 residues. CDR3 bases: TGTGCCAGCAGCCCGACCGGTGCTTGGAGCTCTGGAAACACCATATATTTT. It yields the protein CASSPTGAWSSGNTIYF.

CDR3: CASSSQSRAYEQYF. CDR3 nucleotide sequence: TGTGCCAGCAGTTCTCAGAGCAGGGCCTACGAGCAGTACTTC. The chain is built from TRBV3-1 (or the pseudogene TRBV3-2) and TRBJ2-7, with a weak D call TRBD1 (5 bases). The V end lost 6 bases, the J end lost 2 bases, and 14 bases lay between the germline ends. In germline, CDR1 is LGHDT, CDR2 YNNKEL (reference sequence). This CDR3 is built from 14 residues.

The J gene is TRBJ2-6, the V gene TRBV19, with TRBD1 matching over 8 bases. V gave up 7 bases and J gave up 0 bases; unmatched junction bases: 2. CDR1 is LNHDA and CDR2 is SQIVND in the germline V gene (reference sequence). The CDR3 runs 15 residues. The CDR3 DNA is TGTGCCAGTACAGGGGGCGGCTCTGGGGCCAACGTCCTGACTTTC. Amino acid sequence: CASTGGGSGANVLTF.

Written as DNA, the CDR3 is TGTGCCAGTAGGCCGGGGGGGTTGTACAATGAGCAGTTCTTC. Its protein is CASRPGGLYNEQFF. J is TRBJ2-1 and V is TRBV27, with TRBD2 identical over 8 bases. The CDR3 covers 14 residues. Germline CDR1 is MNHEY and CDR2 is SMNVEV (reference sequence). Unmatched junction bases numbered 8, after V lost 9 bases and J lost 4 bases.

This chain joins TRBV28 and TRBJ2-3; D gene uncertain. Per germline, CDR1 MDHEN and CDR2 SYDVKM. The germline V and J ends were trimmed by 4 bases and 2 bases, with 19 bases remaining between them. CDR3 length equals 17 residues. The CDR3 sequence: CASSSPRTSGATDTQYF. The CDR3, as DNA: TGTGCCAGCAGTTCCCCCAGGACCTCCGGAGCCACAGATACGCAGTATTTT.

This rearrangement joins TRBV24-1 to TRBJ1-2; 9 nucleotides agree with TRBD1. CDR1 and CDR2 from the germline V gene are KGHDR and SFDVKD. V shed 3 bases and J 7 bases; nucleotides not matched to a gene: 11. The CDR3 is 16 residues long. The CDR3 here is CATSDNRDRVSGGYTF. In DNA, the CDR3 is TGTGCCACCAGTGATAACCGGGACAGGGTTTCGGGTGGCTACACCTTC.